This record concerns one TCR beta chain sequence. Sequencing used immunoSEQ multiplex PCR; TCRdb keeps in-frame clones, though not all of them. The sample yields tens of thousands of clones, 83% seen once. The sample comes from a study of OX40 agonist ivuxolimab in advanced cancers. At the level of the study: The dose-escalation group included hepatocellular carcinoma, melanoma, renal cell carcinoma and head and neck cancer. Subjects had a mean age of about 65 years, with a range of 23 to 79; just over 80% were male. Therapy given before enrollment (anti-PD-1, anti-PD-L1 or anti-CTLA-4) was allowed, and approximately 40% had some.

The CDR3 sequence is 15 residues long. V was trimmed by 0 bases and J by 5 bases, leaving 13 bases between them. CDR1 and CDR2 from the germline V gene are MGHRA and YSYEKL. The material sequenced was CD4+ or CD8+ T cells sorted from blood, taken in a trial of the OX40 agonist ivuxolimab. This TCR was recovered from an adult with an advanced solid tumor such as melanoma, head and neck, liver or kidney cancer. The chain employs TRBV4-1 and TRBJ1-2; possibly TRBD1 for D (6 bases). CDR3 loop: CASSQEGQQSYGYTF. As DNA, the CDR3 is TGCGCCAGCAGCCAAGAGGGACAACAGTCATATGGCTACACCTTC.